This T cell receptor beta chain stems from a study of T cell changes during pregnancy in multiple sclerosis. Method: immunoSEQ multiplex PCR; TCRdb's copy keeps in-frame clones and lacks some. This table has 65,000 to 90,000 clones, roughly 92% appearing once. Germline loops: CDR1 MGHRA, CDR2 YSYEKL. V was clipped by 5 bases and J by 6 bases; unmatched bases: 13. The length of the CDR3 is 16 residues. The sequencing here drew on peripheral blood, taken in the second trimester of pregnancy. The source is a female donor with multiple sclerosis, enrolled in a pregnancy study. J is TRBJ2-3 and V is TRBV4-1; 8 bases are shared with TRBD1. CDR3 DNA: TGCGCCAGCAGCACCGGACAGGGAGTACTTTCCGATACGCAGTATTTT. It specifies CASSTGQGVLSDTQYF.